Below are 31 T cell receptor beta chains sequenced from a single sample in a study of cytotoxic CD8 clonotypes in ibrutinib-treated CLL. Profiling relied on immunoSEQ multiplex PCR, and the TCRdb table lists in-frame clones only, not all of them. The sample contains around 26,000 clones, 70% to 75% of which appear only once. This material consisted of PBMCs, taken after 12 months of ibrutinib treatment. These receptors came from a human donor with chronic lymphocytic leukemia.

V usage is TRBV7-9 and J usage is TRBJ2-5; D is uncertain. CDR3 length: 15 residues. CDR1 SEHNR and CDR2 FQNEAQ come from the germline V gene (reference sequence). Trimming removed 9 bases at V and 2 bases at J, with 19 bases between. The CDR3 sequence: CASVQRLDEQETQYF. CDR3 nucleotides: TGTGCCAGTGTACAGAGGCTCGACGAACAAGAGACCCAGTACTTC.

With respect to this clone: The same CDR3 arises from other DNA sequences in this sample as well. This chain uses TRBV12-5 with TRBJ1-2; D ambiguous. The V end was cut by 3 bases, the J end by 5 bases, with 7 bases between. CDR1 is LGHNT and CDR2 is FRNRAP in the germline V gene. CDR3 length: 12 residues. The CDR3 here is CASGFSNYGYTF. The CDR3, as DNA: TGTGCTAGTGGTTTCTCCAATTATGGCTACACCTTC.

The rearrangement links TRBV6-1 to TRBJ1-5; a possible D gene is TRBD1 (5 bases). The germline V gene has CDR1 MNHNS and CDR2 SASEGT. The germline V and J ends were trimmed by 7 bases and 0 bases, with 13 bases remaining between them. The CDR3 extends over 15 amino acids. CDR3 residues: CASNTGVYSNQPQHF. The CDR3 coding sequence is TGTGCCAGCAATACAGGAGTTTATAGCAATCAGCCCCAGCATTTT.

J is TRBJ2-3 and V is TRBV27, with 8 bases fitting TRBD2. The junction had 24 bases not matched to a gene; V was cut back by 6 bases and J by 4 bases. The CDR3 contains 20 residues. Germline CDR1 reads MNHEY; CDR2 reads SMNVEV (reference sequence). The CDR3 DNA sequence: TGTGCCAGCAGCAATTTTTTGCGCCGGGCCGGGGGGGGCCCCGCAGATACGCAGTATTTT. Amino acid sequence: CASSNFLRRAGGGPADTQYF.

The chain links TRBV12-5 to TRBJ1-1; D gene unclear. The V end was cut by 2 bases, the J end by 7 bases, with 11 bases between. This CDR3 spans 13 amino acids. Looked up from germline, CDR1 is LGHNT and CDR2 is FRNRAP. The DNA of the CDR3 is TGTGCTAGTGGTTTGTTCTCGAACGGTGAAGCTTTCTTT. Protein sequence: CASGLFSNGEAFF.

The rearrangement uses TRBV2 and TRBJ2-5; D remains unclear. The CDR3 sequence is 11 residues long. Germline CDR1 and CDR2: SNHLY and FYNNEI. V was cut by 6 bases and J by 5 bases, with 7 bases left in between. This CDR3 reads CASSVYETQYF. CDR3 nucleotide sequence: TGTGCCAGCAGCGTCTATGAGACCCAGTACTTC.

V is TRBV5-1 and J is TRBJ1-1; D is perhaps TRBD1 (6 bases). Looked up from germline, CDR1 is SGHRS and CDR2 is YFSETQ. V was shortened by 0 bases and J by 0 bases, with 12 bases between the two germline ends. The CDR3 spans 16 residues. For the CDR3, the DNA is TGCGCCAGCAGCTTGGCGCGGACAGTAATGAACACTGAAGCTTTCTTT. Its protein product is CASSLARTVMNTEAFF.

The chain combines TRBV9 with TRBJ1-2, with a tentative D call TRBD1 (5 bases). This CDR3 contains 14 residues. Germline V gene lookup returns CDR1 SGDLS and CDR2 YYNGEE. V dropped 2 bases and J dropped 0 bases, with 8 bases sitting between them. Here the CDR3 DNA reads TGTGCCAGCAGCGTGGGGGACGCTAACTATGGCTACACCTTC. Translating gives CASSVGDANYGYTF.

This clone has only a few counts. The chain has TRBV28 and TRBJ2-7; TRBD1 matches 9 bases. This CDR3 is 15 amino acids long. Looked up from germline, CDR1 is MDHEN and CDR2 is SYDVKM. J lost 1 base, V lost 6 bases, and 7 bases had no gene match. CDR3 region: CASRVPGQGSYEQYF. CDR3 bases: TGTGCCAGCAGGGTACCGGGACAGGGTTCCTACGAGCAGTACTTC.

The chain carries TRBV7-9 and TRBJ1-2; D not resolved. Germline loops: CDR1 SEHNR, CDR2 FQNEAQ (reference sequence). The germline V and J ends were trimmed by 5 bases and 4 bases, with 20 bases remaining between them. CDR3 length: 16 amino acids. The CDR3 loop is CASSRHGHGKTYGYTF. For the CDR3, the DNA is TGTGCCAGCAGCCGTCATGGCCATGGAAAGACCTATGGCTACACCTTC.

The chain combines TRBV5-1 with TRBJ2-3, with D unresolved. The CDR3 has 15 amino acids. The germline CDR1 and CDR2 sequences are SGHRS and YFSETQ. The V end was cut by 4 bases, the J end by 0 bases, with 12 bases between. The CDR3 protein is CASSQHGTSTDTQYF. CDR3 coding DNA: TGCGCCAGCAGCCAACACGGAACTAGCACAGATACGCAGTATTTT. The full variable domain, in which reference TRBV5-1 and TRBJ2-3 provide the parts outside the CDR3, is KAGVTQTPRYLIKTRGQQVTLSCSPISGHRSVSWYQQTPGQGLQFLFEYFSETQRNKGNFPGRFSGRQFSNSRSEMNVSTLELGDSALYLCASSQHGTSTDTQYFGPGTRLTVL.

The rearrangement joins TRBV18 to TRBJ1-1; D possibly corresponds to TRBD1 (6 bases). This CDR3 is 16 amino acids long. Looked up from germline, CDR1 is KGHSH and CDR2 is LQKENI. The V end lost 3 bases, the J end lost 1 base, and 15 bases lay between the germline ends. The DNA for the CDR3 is TGTGCCAGCTCACCCACCTCCGGGACAACGAACACTGAAGCTTTCTTT. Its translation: CASSPTSGTTNTEAFF. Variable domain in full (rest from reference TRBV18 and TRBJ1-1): NAGVMQNPRHLVRRRGQEARLRCSPMKGHSHVYWYRQLPEEGLKFMVYLQKENIIDESGMPKERFSAEFPKEGPSILRIQQVVRGDSAAYFCASSPTSGTTNTEAFFGQGTRLTVV.

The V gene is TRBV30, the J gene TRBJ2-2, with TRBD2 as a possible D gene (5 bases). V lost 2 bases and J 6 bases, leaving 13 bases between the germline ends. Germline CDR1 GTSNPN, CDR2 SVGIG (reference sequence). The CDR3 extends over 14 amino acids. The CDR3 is CAWSHGVGSGELFF. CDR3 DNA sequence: TGTGCCTGGAGTCACGGGGTGGGCTCCGGGGAGCTGTTTTTT.

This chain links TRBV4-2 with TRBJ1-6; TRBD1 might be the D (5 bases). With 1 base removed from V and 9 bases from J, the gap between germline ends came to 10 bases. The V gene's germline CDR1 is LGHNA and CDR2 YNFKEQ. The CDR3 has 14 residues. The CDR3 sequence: CASSQAQGGSPLHF. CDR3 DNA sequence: TGTGCCAGCAGCCAAGCTCAGGGTGGTTCACCCCTCCACTTT.

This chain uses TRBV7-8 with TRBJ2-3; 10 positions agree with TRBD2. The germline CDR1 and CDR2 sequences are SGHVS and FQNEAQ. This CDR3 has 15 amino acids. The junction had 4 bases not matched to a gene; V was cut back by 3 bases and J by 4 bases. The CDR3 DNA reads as TGTGCCAGCAGCTTCGAGCGGGGGGGCGCAGATACGCAGTATTTT. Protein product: CASSFERGGADTQYF.

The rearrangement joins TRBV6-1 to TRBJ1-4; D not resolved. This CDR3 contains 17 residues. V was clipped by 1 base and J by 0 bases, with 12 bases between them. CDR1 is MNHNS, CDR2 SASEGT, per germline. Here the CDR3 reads CASSEDSRVTTNEKLFF. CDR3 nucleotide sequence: TGTGCCAGCAGTGAAGATAGTAGGGTCACAACTAATGAAAAACTGTTTTTT.

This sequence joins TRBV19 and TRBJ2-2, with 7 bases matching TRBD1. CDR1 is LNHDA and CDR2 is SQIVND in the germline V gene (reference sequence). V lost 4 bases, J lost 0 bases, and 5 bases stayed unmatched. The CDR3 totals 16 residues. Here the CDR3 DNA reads TGTGCCAGTAGTAGGCTTGACAGGGCGAACACCGGGGAGCTGTTTTTT. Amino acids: CASSRLDRANTGELFF.

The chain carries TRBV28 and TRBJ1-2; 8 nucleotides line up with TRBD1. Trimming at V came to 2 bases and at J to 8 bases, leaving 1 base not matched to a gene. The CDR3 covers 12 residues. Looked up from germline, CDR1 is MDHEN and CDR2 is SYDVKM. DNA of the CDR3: TGTGCCAGCAGTTTAAGGACAGGGGGCTACACCTTC. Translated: CASSLRTGGYTF.

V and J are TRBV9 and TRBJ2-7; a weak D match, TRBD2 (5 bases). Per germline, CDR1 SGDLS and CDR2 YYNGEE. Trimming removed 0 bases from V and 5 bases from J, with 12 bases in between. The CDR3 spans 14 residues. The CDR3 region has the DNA TGTGCCAGCAGCGTAGAGGGCGGGTCCGACGAGCAGTACTTC. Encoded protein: CASSVEGGSDEQYF. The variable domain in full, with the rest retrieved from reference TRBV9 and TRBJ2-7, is DSGVTQTPKHLITATGQRVTLRCSPRSGDLSVYWYQQSLDQGLQFLIQYYNGEERAKGNILERFSAQQFPDLHSELNLSSLELGDSALYFCASSVEGGSDEQYFGPGTRLTVT.

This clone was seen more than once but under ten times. The CDR3 reads CASSFQVYEQYF. In DNA, the CDR3 is TGTGCCAGCAGCTTTCAGGTTTACGAGCAGTACTTC. J is TRBJ2-7 and V is TRBV11-2; D is undetermined. In germline, CDR1 is SGHAT, CDR2 FQNNGV. V lost 3 bases, J lost 4 bases, and 7 bases lay in between. The CDR3 is made up of 12 amino acids.

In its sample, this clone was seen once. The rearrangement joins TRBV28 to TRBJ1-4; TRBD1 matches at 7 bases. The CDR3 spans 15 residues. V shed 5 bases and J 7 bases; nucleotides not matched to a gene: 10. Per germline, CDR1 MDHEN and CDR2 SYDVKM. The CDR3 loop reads CASSATGEKSEKLFF. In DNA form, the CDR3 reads TGTGCCAGCAGTGCAACAGGGGAGAAGAGTGAAAAACTGTTTTTT.

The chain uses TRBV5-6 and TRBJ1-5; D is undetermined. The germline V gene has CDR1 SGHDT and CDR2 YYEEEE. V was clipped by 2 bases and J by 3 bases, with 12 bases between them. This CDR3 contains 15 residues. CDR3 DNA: TGTGCCAGCAGCTTTGGATTGAGGGACAATCAGCCCCAGCATTTT. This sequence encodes CASSFGLRDNQPQHF.

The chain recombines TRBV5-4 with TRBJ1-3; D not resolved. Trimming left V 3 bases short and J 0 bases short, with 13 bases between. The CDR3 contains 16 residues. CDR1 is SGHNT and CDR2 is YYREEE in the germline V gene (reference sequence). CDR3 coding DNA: TGTGCCAGCAGCTGGGAGTTACCCTCCTCTGGAAACACCATATATTTT. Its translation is CASSWELPSSGNTIYF.

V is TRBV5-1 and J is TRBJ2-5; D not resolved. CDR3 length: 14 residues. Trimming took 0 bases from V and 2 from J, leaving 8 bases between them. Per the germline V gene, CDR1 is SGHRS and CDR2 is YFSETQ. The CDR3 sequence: CASSLGQIQETQYF. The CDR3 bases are TGCGCCAGCAGCTTGGGGCAGATACAAGAGACCCAGTACTTC.

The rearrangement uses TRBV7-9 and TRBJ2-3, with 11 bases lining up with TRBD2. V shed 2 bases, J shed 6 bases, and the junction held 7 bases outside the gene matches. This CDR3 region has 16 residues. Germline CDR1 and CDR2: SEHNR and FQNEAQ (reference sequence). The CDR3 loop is CASSLSGLAGRDTQYF. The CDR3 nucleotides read TGTGCCAGCAGCTTATCCGGACTAGCGGGCCGGGATACGCAGTATTTT. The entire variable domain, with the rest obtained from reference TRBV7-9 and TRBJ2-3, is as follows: DTGVSQNPRHKITKRGQNVTFRCDPISEHNRLYWYRQTLGQGPEFLTYFQNEAQLEKSRLLSDRFSAERPKGSFSTLEIQRTEQGDSAMYLCASSLSGLAGRDTQYFGPGTRLTVL.

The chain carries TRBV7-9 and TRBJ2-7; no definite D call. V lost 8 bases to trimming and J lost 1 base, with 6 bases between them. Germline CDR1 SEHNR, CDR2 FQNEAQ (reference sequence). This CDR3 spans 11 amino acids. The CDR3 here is CASSPSYEQYF. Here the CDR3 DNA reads TGTGCCAGCTCTCCTTCCTACGAGCAGTACTTC.

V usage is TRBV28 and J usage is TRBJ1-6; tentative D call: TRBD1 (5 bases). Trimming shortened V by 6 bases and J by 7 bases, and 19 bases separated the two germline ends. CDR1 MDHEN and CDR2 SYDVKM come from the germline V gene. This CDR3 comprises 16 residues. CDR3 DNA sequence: TGTGCCAGCAGCAGCAGTTCCGGGGGAGACAATTCACCCCTCCACTTT. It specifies CASSSSSGGDNSPLHF.

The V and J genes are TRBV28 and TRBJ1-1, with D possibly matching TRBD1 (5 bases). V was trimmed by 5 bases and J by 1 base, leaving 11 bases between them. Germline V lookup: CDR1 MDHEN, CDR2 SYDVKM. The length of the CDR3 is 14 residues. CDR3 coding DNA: TGTGCCAGCAGTCTTCGACAGAAGAACACTGAAGCTTTCTTT. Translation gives CASSLRQKNTEAFF.

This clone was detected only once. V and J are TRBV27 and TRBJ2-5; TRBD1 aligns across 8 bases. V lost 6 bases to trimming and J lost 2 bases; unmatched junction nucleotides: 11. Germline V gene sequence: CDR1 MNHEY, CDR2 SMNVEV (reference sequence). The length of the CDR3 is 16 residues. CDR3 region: CASSPIQGAPQETQYF. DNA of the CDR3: TGTGCCAGCAGCCCAATTCAGGGGGCGCCTCAAGAGACCCAGTACTTC.

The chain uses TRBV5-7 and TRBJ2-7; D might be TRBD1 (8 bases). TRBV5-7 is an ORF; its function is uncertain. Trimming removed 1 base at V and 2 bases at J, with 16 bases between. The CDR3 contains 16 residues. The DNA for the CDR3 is TGTGCCAGCAGCTTGTGGGGAGGGACAGGCACCTACGAGCAGTACTTC. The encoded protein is CASSLWGGTGTYEQYF.

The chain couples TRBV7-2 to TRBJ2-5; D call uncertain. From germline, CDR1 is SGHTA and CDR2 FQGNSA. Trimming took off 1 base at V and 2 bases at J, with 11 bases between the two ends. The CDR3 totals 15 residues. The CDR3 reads CASSLVHSPQETQYF. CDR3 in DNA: TGTGCCAGCAGCTTAGTTCACAGCCCTCAAGAGACCCAGTACTTC.